The next 25 T cell receptor beta chains were all read from a single sample in a study of T cell repertoires in aging, cancer and after chemotherapy. The template was genomic DNA from peripheral blood, not RNA. Rearranged V-D-J TRB sequences were amplified with a mixed TRB-A/B primer pool. TCRdb passed the multiplex PCR reads through MiXCR, listing each CDR3 protein once. The profile shows 5,000 to 7,500 distinct CDR3 sequences, 25% to 30% of them singletons. Input material: blood. Receptors were obtained from a human donor in good health.

The chain is built from TRBV19 and TRBJ1-2, with 10 bases identical to TRBD1. After removal of 5 bases from V and 6 bases from J, the junction contained 3 bases not matched to a gene. The CDR3 has 13 amino acids. Germline CDR1 and CDR2: LNHDA and SQIVND (reference sequence). CDR3 nucleotides: TGTGCCAGTAGTCCCGGGACAGGGGATGGCTACACCTTC. This gives the protein CASSPGTGDGYTF.

This clonotype is medium-sized by share. V usage is TRBV19 and J usage is TRBJ2-3; the match to TRBD1 covers 7 bases. Germline CDR1 LNHDA, CDR2 SQIVND (reference sequence). The CDR3 loop spans 14 amino acids. With V trimmed by 4 bases and J by 1 base, 2 bases remained unmatched. This chain's CDR3 is CASSRGQGTDTQYF. In DNA form, the CDR3 reads TGTGCCAGTAGTAGAGGACAGGGCACAGATACGCAGTATTTT.

This clonotype has a handful of counts. The chain combines TRBV2 with TRBJ1-2, with 8 bases matching TRBD1. V shed 3 bases, J shed 13 bases, and the junction held 10 bases outside the gene matches. The CDR3 contains 13 residues. Per the germline V gene, CDR1 is SNHLY and CDR2 is FYNNEI. CDR3 protein: CASSDGTGLQSTF. The CDR3 DNA is TGTGCCAGCAGTGATGGGACAGGTTTGCAAAGCACCTTC.

CDR3 sequence reads: CASSFMGHQATRWGKLFF. As DNA, the CDR3 is TGTGCCAGCAGTTTCATGGGACACCAAGCCACCCGATGGGGGAAACTGTTTTTT. The rearrangement joins TRBV27 to TRBJ1-4; possible D gene TRBD1, 6 bases. The CDR3 is made up of 18 amino acids. Germline V gives CDR1 MNHEY, CDR2 SMNVEV (reference sequence). With 3 bases removed from V and 11 bases from J, the gap between germline ends came to 28 bases.

This clonotype is medium-sized (0.01 to 0.1%) by share. The CDR3, as DNA: TGTGCCAGCAGCTTAGCAGCGGGGGATGAGACCCAGTACTTC. It codes for CASSLAAGDETQYF. This chain connects TRBV7-9 to TRBJ2-5; 8 bases are shared with TRBD2. CDR3 length: 14 amino acids. Germline V gene data show CDR1 as SEHNR and CDR2 as FQNEAQ (reference sequence). With 0 bases clipped from V and 5 bases from J, the junction kept 2 bases outside the gene matches.

Relative to its sample, this clonotype is medium-sized. The chain recombines TRBV18 with TRBJ1-1; TRBD1 is a possible D gene (6 bases). CDR1 is KGHSH and CDR2 is LQKENI in the germline V gene. CDR3 length: 14 amino acids. Trimming took 2 bases from V and 6 from J, leaving 13 bases between them. The CDR3 DNA reads as TGTGCCAGCTCACCAGTCGAGGGACAATCTGAAGCTTTCTTT. As protein: CASSPVEGQSEAFF.

This clonotype is deemed medium-sized (0.01 to 0.1%). The chain joins TRBV7-2 to TRBJ1-1, with 7 bases identical to TRBD1. The V gene's germline CDR1 is SGHTA and CDR2 FQGNSA. V was clipped by 5 bases and J by 1 base; unmatched bases: 4. This CDR3 is 14 amino acids long. CDR3 nucleotides: TGTGCCAGCAGCACCCGACAGGGGAACACTGAAGCTTTCTTT. It specifies CASSTRQGNTEAFF.

This clonotype is categorized as medium-sized (0.01 to 0.1%). V and J are TRBV6-1 and TRBJ1-6, with unresolved D. CDR1 and CDR2 (germline): MNHNS, SASEGT. The CDR3 consists of 13 residues. V was pared by 2 bases and J by 6 bases, with 5 bases between. CDR3 protein: CASSEPINSPLHF. CDR3 bases: TGTGCCAGCAGTGAACCGATTAATTCACCCCTCCACTTT.

In its sample, this clonotype was seen a few times. The V and J genes are TRBV20-1 and TRBJ2-1; TRBD2 matches at 12 bases. Germline values: CDR1 DFQATT, CDR2 SNEGSKA (reference sequence). The V gene end was trimmed by 3 bases and the J gene end by 9 bases; junction bases not matched to a gene: 12. This CDR3 is built from 16 residues. DNA for the CDR3: TGCAGTGCTAGGCGGACCGGGACTAGCGGGTCCAGTGAGCAGTTCTTC. It yields the protein CSARRTGTSGSSEQFF.

This clonotype is classed as medium-sized (0.01 to 0.1%). This rearrangement joins TRBV30 to TRBJ2-3; no clear D gene. In germline, CDR1 is GTSNPN, CDR2 SVGIG (reference sequence). This CDR3 region has 14 residues. Trimming shortened V by 2 bases and J by 2 bases, and 11 bases separated the two germline ends. This chain's CDR3 is CAWSSTTFTDTQYF. CDR3 bases: TGTGCCTGGAGTTCAACTACCTTCACAGATACGCAGTATTTT.

In its sample, this clonotype ranks as medium-sized. The J gene is TRBJ2-6, the V gene TRBV19; perhaps TRBD1 as D (5 bases). Trimming pared 3 bases from V and 6 bases from J, leaving 24 bases between. There are 19 residues in the CDR3. Germline values: CDR1 LNHDA, CDR2 SQIVND (reference sequence). The CDR3 DNA is TGTGCCAGTAGTATCGTCCAGGCAGGGTCCCGCTTTGAGGCCAACGTCCTGACTTTC. Translation: CASSIVQAGSRFEANVLTF.

The gene calls are TRBV15 and TRBJ2-3; the match to TRBD2 covers 9 bases. CDR3 length equals 17 residues. V was pared by 2 bases and J by 3 bases, with 9 bases of the junction left unmatched. Germline V gene lookup returns CDR1 LNHNV and CDR2 YYDKDF (reference sequence). The CDR3 reads CATSRRRLADWTDTQYF. The CDR3 bases are TGTGCCACCAGCAGACGTAGACTAGCGGATTGGACAGATACGCAGTATTTT.

By its share, this clonotype is medium-sized. The chain carries TRBV5-4 and TRBJ1-4; 8 bases map to TRBD1. Germline assignment: CDR1 SGHNT and CDR2 YYREEE (reference sequence). V was pared by 2 bases and J by 7 bases, with 4 bases of the junction left unmatched. This CDR3 has 14 residues. CDR3 nucleotide sequence: TGTGCCAGCAGCTTACAGGGGGTGGGTGAAAAACTGTTTTTT. Translation: CASSLQGVGEKLFF.

This clonotype is labeled as medium-sized (0.01 to 0.1%). The V gene is TRBV11-3, the J gene TRBJ2-7; D is possibly TRBD1 (6 bases). The CDR3 consists of 14 residues. Germline CDR1 is SGHNT and CDR2 is YENEEA. The V and J ends lost 5 bases and 4 bases respectively, with 15 bases between them. CDR3 nucleotide sequence: TGTGCCAGCAGCCTAACAAAGGACAGTTACGAGCAGTACGTC. As protein: CASSLTKDSYEQYV.

By share, this clonotype counts as medium-sized. The rearrangement uses TRBV11-3 and TRBJ2-1, with 7 positions matching TRBD1. Losses at the gene ends were 0 bases for V and 0 bases for J; bases not matched to a gene: 2. Germline V gene lookup returns CDR1 SGHNT and CDR2 YENEEA. The CDR3 length is 16 residues. In DNA, the CDR3 is TGTGCCAGCAGCTTAGATTCAGGGGGCTCCTACAATGAGCAGTTCTTC. The encoded protein is CASSLDSGGSYNEQFF.

By frequency in the sample, this clonotype is medium-sized. The chain uses TRBV27 and TRBJ1-1; no definite D call. The germline CDR1 and CDR2 sequences are MNHEY and SMNVEV (reference sequence). The CDR3 totals 15 residues. V was shortened by 2 bases and J by 4 bases, with 14 bases between the two germline ends. CDR3 coding DNA: TGTGCCAGCAGTTTAGAACCACCCCGGGGCACTGAAGCTTTCTTT. Translation: CASSLEPPRGTEAFF.

On this clonotype: One end of the junction is discordant with germline, which a read error may explain. The chain links TRBV11-3 to TRBJ2-5, with D perhaps being TRBD1 or TRBD2 (5 bases each). Germline V gene sequence: CDR1 SGHNT, CDR2 YENEEA. CDR3 length: 14 amino acids. CDR3 protein: CASSLGGRQETQCF. Written as DNA, the CDR3 is TGTGCCAGCAGCTTAGGGGGACGACAAGAGACCCAGTGCTTC.

This clonotype qualifies as medium-sized. The chain combines TRBV27 with TRBJ2-3; a weak D match, TRBD2 (5 bases). The CDR3 length is 15 residues. In germline, CDR1 is MNHEY, CDR2 SMNVEV (reference sequence). The V gene lost 6 bases and the J gene lost 3 bases, with 16 bases spanning the gap. The CDR3 loop reads CASSGTEGLTDTQYF. The CDR3 DNA reads as TGTGCCAGCAGCGGCACCGAGGGCCTAACAGATACGCAGTATTTT.

This chain connects TRBV5-5 to TRBJ2-5; 7 bases fit TRBD1. The CDR3 is 16 residues long. V dropped 0 bases and J dropped 4; count of bases not matched to a gene: 9. Looked up from germline, CDR1 is SGHKS and CDR2 is YYEKEE (reference sequence). Written as DNA, the CDR3 is TGTGCCAGCAGCTTGGGACAGGGTGGAGCCCGAGAGACCCAGTACTTC. Translation: CASSLGQGGARETQYF.

A few counts support this clonotype. The chain employs TRBV27 and TRBJ2-5; D gene unclear. Trimming stripped 0 bases from V and 1 base from J, with 6 bases between. The germline CDR1 and CDR2 sequences are MNHEY and SMNVEV (reference sequence). The CDR3 spans 14 residues. The DNA of the CDR3 is TGTGCCAGCAGTTTATCGAACAGCCAAGAGACCCAGTACTTC. Translating it yields CASSLSNSQETQYF.

This chain uses TRBV20-1 with TRBJ2-5, with D unresolved. The germline V gene encodes CDR1 DFQATT and CDR2 SNEGSKA (reference sequence). Trimming stripped 0 bases from V and 2 bases from J, with 10 bases between. This CDR3 is 14 amino acids long. In DNA form, the CDR3 reads TGCAGTGCTAGAGATCCGGAGCGTCAAGAGACCCAGTACTTC. It encodes CSARDPERQETQYF.

With regard to this clonotype: Possible read error: a much larger clone is one base away. The J gene is TRBJ2-3, the V gene TRBV6-2 or TRBV6-3; D unresolved. This CDR3 is built from 12 residues. Between the trimmed V and J ends, which lost 0 bases and 6 bases, there was a span of 4 bases. Germline assignment: CDR1 MNHEY and CDR2 SVGEGT. The CDR3 loop reads CASSYSCDTQYF. The CDR3 DNA reads as TGTGCCAGCAGTTACTCATGTGATACGCAGTATTTT.

This chain links TRBV19 with TRBJ2-2; D possibly corresponds to TRBD1 (5 bases). This CDR3 is built from 14 residues. CDR1 and CDR2 from the germline V gene are LNHDA and SQIVND (reference sequence). V was trimmed by 1 base and J by 6 bases, leaving 9 bases between them. The CDR3 nucleotides are TGTGCCAGTAGTATAGTAAAGGGGTCCGGGGAGCTGTTTTTT. It translates to CASSIVKGSGELFF.

This clonotype was picked up a small number of times. This chain connects TRBV30 to TRBJ1-5; D might be TRBD1 (5 bases). Germline V lookup: CDR1 GTSNPN, CDR2 SVGIG (reference sequence). V was shortened by 2 bases and J by 1 base, with 12 bases between the two germline ends. This CDR3 is built from 15 residues. The CDR3 sequence: CAWSPDSGSNQPQHF. CDR3 coding DNA: TGTGCCTGGAGTCCCGACAGTGGGAGCAATCAGCCCCAGCATTTT.

The chain recombines TRBV21-1 with TRBJ1-2; the D call TRBD1 from the table was never checked on the DNA. TRBV21-1 is deemed a pseudogene. This CDR3 contains 14 residues. CDR3 nucleotides: TGTGCCAGCAGCAAAGCGAAGGCAGGGGATGGCTACACCTTC. It yields the protein CASSKAKAGDGYTF.